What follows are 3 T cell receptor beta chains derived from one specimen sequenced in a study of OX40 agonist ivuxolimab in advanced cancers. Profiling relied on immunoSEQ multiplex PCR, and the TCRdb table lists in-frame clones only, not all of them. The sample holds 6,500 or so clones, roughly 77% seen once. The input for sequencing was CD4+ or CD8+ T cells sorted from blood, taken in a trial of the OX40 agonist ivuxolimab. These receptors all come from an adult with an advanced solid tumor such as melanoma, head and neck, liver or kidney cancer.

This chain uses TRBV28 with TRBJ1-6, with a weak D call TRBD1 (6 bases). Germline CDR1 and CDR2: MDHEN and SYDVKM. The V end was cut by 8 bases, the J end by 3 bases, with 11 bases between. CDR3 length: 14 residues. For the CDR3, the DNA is TGTGCCAGCCACATGGGACACTATAATTCACCCCTCCACTTT. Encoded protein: CASHMGHYNSPLHF.

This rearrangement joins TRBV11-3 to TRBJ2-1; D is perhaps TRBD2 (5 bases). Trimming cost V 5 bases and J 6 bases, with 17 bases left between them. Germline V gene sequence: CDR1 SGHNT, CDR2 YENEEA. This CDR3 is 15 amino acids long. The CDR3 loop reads CASSPLGSGVNEQFF. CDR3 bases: TGTGCCAGCAGCCCCCTGGGGAGTGGGGTCAATGAGCAGTTCTTC.

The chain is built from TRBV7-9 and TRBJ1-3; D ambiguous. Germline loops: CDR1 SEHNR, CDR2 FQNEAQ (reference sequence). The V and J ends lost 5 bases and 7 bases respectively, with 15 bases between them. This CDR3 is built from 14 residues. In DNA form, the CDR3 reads TGTGCCAGCAGCCCGAGACCGACCTTGAACACCATATATTTT. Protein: CASSPRPTLNTIYF.